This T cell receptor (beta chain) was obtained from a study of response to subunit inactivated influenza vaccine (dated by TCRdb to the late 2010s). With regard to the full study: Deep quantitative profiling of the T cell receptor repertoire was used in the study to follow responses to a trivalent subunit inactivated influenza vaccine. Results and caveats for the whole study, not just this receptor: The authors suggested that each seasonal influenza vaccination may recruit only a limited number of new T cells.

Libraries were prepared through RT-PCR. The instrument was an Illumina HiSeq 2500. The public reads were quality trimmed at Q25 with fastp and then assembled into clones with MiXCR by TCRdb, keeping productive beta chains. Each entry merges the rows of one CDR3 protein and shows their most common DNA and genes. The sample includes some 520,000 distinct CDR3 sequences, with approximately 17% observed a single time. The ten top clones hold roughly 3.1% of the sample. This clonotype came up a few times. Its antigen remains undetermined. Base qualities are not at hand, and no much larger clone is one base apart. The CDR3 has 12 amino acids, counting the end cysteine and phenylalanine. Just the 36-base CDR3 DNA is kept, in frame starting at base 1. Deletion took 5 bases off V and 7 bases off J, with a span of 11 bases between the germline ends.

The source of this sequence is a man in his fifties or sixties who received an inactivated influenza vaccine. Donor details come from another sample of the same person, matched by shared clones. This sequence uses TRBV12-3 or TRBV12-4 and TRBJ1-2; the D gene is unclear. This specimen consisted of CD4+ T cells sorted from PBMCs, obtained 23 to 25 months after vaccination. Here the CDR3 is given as CASSPRTIGYTF. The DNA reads TGTGCCAGCAGTCCTAGGACGATTGGCTACACCTTC.